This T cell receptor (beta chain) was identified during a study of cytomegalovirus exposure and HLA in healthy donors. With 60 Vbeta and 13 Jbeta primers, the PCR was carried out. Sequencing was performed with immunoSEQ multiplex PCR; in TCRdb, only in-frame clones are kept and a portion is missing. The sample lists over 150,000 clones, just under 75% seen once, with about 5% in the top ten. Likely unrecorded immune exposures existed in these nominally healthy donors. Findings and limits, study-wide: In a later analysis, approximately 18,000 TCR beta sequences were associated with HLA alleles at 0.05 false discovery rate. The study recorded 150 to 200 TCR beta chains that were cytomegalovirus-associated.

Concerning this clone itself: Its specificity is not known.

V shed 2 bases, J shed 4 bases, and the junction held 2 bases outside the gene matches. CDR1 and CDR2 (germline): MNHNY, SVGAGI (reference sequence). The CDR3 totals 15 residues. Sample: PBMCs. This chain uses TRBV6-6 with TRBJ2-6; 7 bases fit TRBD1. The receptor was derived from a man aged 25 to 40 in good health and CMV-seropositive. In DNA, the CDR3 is TGTGCCAGCAGTTACAAGGGGGCAGGGGCCAACGTCCTGACTTTC. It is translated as CASSYKGAGANVLTF.